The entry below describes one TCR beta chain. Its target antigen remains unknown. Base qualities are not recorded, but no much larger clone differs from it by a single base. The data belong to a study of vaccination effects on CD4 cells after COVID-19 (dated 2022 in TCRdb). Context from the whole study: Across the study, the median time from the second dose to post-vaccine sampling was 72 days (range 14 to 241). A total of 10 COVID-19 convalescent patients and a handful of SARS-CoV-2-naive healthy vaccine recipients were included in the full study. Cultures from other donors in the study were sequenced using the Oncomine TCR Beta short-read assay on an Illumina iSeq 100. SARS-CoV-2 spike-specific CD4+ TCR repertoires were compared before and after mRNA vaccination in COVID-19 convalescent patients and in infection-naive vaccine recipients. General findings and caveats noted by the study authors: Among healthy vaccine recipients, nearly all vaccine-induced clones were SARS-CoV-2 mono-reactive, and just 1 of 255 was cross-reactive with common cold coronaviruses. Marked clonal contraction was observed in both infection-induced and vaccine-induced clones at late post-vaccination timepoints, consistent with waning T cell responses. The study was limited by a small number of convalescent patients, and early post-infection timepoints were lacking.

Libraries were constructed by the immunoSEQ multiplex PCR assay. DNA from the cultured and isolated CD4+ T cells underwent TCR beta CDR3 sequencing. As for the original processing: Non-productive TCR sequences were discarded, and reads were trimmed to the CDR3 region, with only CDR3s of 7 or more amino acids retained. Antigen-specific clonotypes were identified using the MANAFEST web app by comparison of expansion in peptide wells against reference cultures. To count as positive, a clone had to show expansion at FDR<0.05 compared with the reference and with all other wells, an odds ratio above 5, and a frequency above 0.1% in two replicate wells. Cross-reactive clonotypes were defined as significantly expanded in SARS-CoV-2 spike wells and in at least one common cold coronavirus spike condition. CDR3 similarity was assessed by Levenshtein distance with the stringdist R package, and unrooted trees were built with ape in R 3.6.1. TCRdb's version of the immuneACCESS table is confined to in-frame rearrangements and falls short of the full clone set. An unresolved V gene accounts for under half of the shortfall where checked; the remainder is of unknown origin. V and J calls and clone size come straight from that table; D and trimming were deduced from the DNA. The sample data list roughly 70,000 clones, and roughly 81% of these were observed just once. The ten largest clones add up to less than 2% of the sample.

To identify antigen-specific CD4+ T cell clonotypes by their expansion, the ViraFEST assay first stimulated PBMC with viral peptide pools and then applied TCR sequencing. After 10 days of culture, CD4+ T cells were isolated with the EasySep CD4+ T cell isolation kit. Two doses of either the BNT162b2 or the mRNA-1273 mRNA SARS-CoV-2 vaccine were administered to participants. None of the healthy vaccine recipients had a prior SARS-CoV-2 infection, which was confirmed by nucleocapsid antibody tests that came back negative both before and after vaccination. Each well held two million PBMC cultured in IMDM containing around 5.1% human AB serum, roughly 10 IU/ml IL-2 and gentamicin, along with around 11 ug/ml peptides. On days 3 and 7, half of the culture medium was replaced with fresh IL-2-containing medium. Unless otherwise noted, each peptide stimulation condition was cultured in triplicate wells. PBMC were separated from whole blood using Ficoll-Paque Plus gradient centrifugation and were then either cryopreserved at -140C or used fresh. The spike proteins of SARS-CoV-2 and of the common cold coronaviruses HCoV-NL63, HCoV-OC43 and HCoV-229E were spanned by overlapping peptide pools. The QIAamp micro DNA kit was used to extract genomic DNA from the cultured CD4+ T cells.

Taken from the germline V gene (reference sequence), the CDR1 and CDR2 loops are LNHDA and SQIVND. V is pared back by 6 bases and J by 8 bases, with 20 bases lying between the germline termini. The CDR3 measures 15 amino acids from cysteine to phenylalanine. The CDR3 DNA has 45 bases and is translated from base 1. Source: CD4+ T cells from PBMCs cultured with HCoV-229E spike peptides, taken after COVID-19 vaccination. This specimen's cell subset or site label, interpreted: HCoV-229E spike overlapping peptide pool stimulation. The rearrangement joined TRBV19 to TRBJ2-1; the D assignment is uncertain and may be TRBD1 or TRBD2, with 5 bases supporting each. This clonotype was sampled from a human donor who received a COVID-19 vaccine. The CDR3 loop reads CASSPGWGTKDEQFF. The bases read TGTGCCAGTAGCCCGGGGTGGGGGACCAAGGATGAGCAGTTCTTC.